The rows below give T cell receptor beta chains drawn from one sample of a study of T cells in Graves' hyperthyroidism and ophthalmopathy. TCRdb called the multiplex PCR reads again in MiXCR, with one record for every CDR3 protein. The repertoire holds fewer than 600,000 distinct CDR3 sequences, about 15% seen once, with 11% to 15% in the top ten. The sample was blood. All receptors come from a woman between 40 and 50 years old with Graves' hyperthyroidism. Both conserved end residues are part of each CDR3. Fields, in order: clone size, D gene, J gene, V gene, CDR3 protein, CDR3 DNA. D genes are given only for firm matches. Size is omitted from some rows. Given values are once, few, many or a class for expanded clones.

few . TRBJ2-7 TRBV2 CASSEGHGYEQYF TGTGCCAGCAGTGAAGGTCACGGGTATGAGCAGTACTTC
few TRBD1 TRBJ2-7 TRBV3-1 CASSQGLGQGAYEQYF TGTGCCAGCAGCCAAGGGTTGGGACAGGGGGCCTACGAGCAGTACTTC
many . TRBJ1-1 TRBV12-5 CASGFYTAAHLNTEAFF TGTGCTAGTGGTTTTTATACAGCGGCGCATCTGAACACTGAAGCTTTCTTT
many . TRBJ2-3 TRBV2 CASAKEGVNTDTQYF TGTGCCAGCGCCAAAGAGGGGGTGAACACAGATACGCAGTATTTT
many . TRBJ2-3 TRBV29-1 CSVEWLRDGRTDTQYF TGCAGCGTTGAATGGTTGAGGGATGGGAGAACAGATACGCAGTATTTT
many TRBD2 TRBJ2-3 TRBV30 CAGEGLARSTDTQYF TGTGCCGGGGAGGGACTAGCGAGAAGCACAGATACGCAGTATTTT
many . TRBJ1-5 TRBV6-1 CASTEGRAAQHF TGTGCCAGCACGGAGGGGAGGGCGGCCCAGCATTTT
few TRBD2 TRBJ2-5 TRBV30 CAWSTSSGKVRETQYF TGTGCCTGGAGTACCTCTAGCGGGAAAGTGCGAGAGACCCAGTACTTC
few . TRBJ1-6 TRBV27 CASKERGRYNSPLHF TGTGCCAGCAAGGAGAGGGGAAGATATAATTCACCCCTCCACTTT
. . TRBJ1-2 TRBV19 CASMGTAYGYTF TGTGCCAGTATGGGGACCGCCTATGGCTACACCTTC
many TRBD1 TRBJ2-5 TRBV5-1 CASSPRTGETQYF TGCGCCAGCAGCCCGCGGACAGGCGAGACCCAGTACTTC
many . TRBJ1-1 TRBV2 CASSVNRNTEAFF TGTGCCAGCAGTGTAAACAGGAACACTGAAGCTTTCTTT
many . TRBJ1-3 TRBV12-3/TRBV12-4 CASRANPAGNTIYF TGTGCCAGCAGGGCTAATCCGGCCGGAAACACCATATATTTT
many . TRBJ1-3 TRBV3-1 CASGRQSGNTIYF TGTGCCAGCGGCCGGCAGTCTGGAAACACCATATATTTT
. TRBD2 TRBJ2-3 TRBV6-1 CASSYDSGSDTQYF TGTGCCAGCAGTTACGATAGCGGGAGCGATACGCAGTATTTT
few . TRBJ1-5 TRBV6-9 CASSWTASNQPQHF TGTGCCAGCAGTTGGACAGCAAGCAATCAGCCCCAGCATTTT